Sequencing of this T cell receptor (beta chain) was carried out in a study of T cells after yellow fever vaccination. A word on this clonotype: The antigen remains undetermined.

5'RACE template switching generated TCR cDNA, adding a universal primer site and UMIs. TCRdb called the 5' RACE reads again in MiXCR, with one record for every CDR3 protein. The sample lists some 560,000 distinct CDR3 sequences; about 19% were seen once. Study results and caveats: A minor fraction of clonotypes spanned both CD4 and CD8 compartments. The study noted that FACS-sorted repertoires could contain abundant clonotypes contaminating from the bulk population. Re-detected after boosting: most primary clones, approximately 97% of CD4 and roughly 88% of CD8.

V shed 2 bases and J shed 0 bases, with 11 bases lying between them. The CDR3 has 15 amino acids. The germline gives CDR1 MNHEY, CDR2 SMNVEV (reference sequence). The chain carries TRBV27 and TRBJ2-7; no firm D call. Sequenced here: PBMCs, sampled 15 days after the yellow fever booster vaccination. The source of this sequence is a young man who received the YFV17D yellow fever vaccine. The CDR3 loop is CASSLGHWSSYEQYF. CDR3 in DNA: TGTGCCAGCAGTTTAGGGCATTGGAGCTCCTACGAGCAGTACTTC.